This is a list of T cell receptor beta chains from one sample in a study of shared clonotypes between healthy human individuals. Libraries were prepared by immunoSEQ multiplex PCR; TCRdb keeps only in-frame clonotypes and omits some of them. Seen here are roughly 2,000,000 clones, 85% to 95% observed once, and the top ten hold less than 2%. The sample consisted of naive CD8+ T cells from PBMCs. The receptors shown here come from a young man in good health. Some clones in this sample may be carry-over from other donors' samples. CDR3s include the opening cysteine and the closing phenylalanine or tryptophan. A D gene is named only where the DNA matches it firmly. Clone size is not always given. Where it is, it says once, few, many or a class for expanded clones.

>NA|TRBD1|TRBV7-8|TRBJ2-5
CASSLGMTGARETQYF
TGTGCCAGCAGCTTAGGAATGACAGGGGCTCGGGAGACCCAGTACTTC
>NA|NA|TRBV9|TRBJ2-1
CASSPPPYNEQFF
TGTGCCAGCAGCCCCCCTCCCTACAATGAGCAGTTCTTC
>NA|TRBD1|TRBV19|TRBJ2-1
CASSMEDREYTEQFF
TGTGCCAGTAGTATGGAGGACAGGGAGTACACTGAGCAGTTCTTC
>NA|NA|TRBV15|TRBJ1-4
CAPQAINEKLFF
TGTGCCCCGCAGGCCATAAATGAAAAACTGTTTTTT
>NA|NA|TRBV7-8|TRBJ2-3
CASSSPVYTDTQYF
TGTGCCAGCAGCTCCCCTGTATACACAGATACGCAGTATTTT
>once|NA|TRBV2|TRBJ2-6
CASSEALLSRRANVLTF
TGTGCCAGCAGTGAAGCGCTTCTCTCCCGGCGGGCCAACGTCCTGACTTTC
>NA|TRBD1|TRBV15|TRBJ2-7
CATSSSNRDRTYEQYF
TGTGCCACCAGCAGTTCAAACCGGGACAGAACCTACGAGCAGTACTTC
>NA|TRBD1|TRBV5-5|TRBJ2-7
CASTPLGQGLYEQYF
TGTGCCAGCACCCCTTTGGGACAGGGACTGTACGAGCAGTACTTC
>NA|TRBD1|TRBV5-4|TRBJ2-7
CASSLAENRGYSYEQYF
TGTGCCAGCAGCCTCGCGGAGAACAGGGGGTATTCCTACGAGCAGTACTTC
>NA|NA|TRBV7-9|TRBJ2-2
CASALPPKGPGELFF
TGTGCCAGCGCCCTCCCCCCAAAGGGTCCCGGGGAGCTGTTTTTT
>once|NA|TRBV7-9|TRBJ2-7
CASSTRTEHLSSYEQYF
TGTGCCAGCAGCACACGGACGGAACACTTAAGCTCCTACGAGCAGTACTTC
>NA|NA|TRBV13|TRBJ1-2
CASSTQRSGYTF
TGTGCCAGCAGCACACAGCGGAGTGGCTACACCTTC
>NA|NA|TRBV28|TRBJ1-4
CASNPGGGDATNEKLFF
TGTGCCAGCAACCCCGGGGGGGGAGACGCAACTAATGAAAAACTGTTTTTT
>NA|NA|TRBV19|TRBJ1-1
CASSILGRGGNTEAFF
TGTGCCAGTAGTATCCTCGGACGAGGTGGGAACACTGAAGCTTTCTTT
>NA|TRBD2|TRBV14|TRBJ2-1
CASSLSTSGYYNEQFF
TGTGCCAGCAGCCTGTCGACTAGCGGCTACTACAATGAGCAGTTCTTC
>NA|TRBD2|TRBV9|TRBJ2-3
CASSHTWGLAGDEDTDTQYF
TGTGCCAGCAGCCATACATGGGGACTAGCGGGAGATGAGGACACAGATACGCAGTATTTT
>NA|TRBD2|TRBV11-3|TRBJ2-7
CASSPGLGLRYEQYF
TGTGCCAGCAGCCCAGGACTAGGTTTGCGCTACGAGCAGTACTTC
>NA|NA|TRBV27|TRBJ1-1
CASSLSAGRAWREAFF
TGTGCCAGCAGTTTATCCGCTGGACGTGCCTGGCGAGAAGCTTTCTTT
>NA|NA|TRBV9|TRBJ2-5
CASSSTQSQYF
TGTGCCAGCAGCTCCACTCAATCCCAGTACTTC
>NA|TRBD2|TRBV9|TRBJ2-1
CASSAGGGRAAEQFF
TGTGCCAGCAGCGCCGGGGGCGGGAGGGCCGCTGAGCAGTTCTTC
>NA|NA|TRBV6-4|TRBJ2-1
CASSDGYEQFF
TGTGCCAGCAGTGATGGCTATGAGCAGTTCTTC
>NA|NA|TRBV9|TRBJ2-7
CASSPRTGPPGSEQYF
TGTGCCAGCAGCCCTCGGACTGGCCCACCAGGTAGCGAGCAGTACTTC
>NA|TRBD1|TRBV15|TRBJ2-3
CATSTQDRGVMDTQYF
TGTGCCACCAGCACCCAGGACAGGGGGGTCATGGATACGCAGTATTTT
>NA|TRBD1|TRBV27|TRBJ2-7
CASSLFAQGFFYEQYF
TGTGCCAGCAGTTTATTTGCACAGGGGTTTTTCTACGAGCAGTACTTC
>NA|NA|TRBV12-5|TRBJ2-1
CASGLWGLNEQFF
TGTGCTAGTGGTTTGTGGGGCCTCAATGAGCAGTTCTTC
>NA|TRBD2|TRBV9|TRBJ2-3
CASSVEGTSVDTQYF
TGTGCCAGCAGCGTAGAGGGGACTAGCGTGGATACGCAGTATTTT
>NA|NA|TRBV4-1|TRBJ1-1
CASSQGPNSEAFF
TGCGCCAGCAGCCAGGGACCCAACAGTGAAGCTTTCTTT
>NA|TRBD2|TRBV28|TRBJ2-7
CASSFQRGYYEQYF
TGTGCCAGCAGTTTCCAGCGGGGATACTACGAGCAGTACTTC
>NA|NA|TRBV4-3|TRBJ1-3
CASSQANSGNTIYF
TGCGCCAGCAGCCAGGCCAACTCTGGAAACACCATATATTTT
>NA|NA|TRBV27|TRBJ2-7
CASRGHPYEQYF
TGTGCCAGCAGGGGGCATCCCTACGAGCAGTACTTC
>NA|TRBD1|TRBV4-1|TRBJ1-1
CASSRLGQGSTEAFF
TGCGCCAGCAGCCGACTGGGACAGGGGTCCACTGAAGCTTTCTTT
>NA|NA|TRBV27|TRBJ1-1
CASTLLTGNTEAFF
TGTGCCAGCACCTTACTTACAGGGAACACTGAAGCTTTCTTT
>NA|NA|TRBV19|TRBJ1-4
CASSIGPVNEKLFF
TGTGCCAGTAGTATTGGACCGGTTAATGAAAAACTGTTTTTT
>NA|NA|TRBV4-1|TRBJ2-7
CATRVGPLLNEQYF
TGCGCCACCAGGGTTGGGCCCCTCCTCAACGAGCAGTACTTC
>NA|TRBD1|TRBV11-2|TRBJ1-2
CASSSGGDGYTF
TGTGCCAGCAGCTCAGGGGGCGATGGCTACACCTTC
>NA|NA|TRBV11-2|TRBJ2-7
CASSPSGFNEQYF
TGTGCCAGCAGCCCGAGTGGTTTCAACGAGCAGTACTTC
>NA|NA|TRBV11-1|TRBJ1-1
CASSETGSPSFLNTEAFF
TGTGCCAGCAGCGAAACAGGGTCCCCTAGCTTCCTGAACACTGAAGCTTTCTTT
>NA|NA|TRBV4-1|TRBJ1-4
CASSQVGLEKLFF
TGCGCCAGCAGCCAAGTTGGACTGGAAAAACTGTTTTTT
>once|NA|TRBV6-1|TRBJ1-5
CASSDWQSHQPQHF
TGTGCCAGCAGTGATTGGCAGAGTCATCAGCCCCAGCATTTT
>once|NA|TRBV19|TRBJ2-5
CASSMNHQETQYF
TGTGCCAGTAGTATGAATCATCAAGAGACCCAGTACTTC
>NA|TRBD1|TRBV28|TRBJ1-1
CASNHRQGSTEAFF
TGTGCCAGCAACCACCGACAGGGGAGCACTGAAGCTTTCTTT
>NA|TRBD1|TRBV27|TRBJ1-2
CASSLRQGYGYTF
TGTGCCAGCAGTCTAAGACAGGGGTATGGCTACACCTTC
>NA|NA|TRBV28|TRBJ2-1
CASSWENEQFF
TGTGCCAGCAGTTGGGAGAATGAGCAGTTCTTC
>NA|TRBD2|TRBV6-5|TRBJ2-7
CASSYGASGNYEQYF
TGTGCCAGCAGTTACGGGGCTAGCGGGAACTACGAGCAGTACTTC
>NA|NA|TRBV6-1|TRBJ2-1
CASPGQGSPNEQFF
TGTGCCAGCCCCGGGCAGGGGTCACCCAATGAGCAGTTCTTC